The 14 T cell receptor beta chains below all came from one sample that was sequenced in a study of Graves' ophthalmopathy and Graves' hyperthyroidism. As the template, RNA transcripts were used to amplify TCR beta CDR3 regions. An opening RT-PCR round employed HTBI primers and preceded a second-round multiplex PCR. TCRdb re-called the multiplex PCR reads with MiXCR, one entry per CDR3 protein. The sample includes 300,000 to 400,000 distinct CDR3 sequences, roughly a sixth of them seen just once. Sequenced material: peripheral blood. All receptors come from an adult man with Graves' ophthalmopathy.

This rearrangement joins TRBV7-3 to TRBJ1-1; D possibly corresponds to TRBD1 (6 bases). The CDR3 covers 13 residues. Trimming took 8 bases from V and 6 from J, leaving 16 bases between them. The germline V gene has CDR1 SGHTA and CDR2 FQGTGA. CDR3: CASYRASSAEAFF. Here the CDR3 DNA reads TGTGCCAGCTACAGGGCGAGCTCAGCTGAAGCTTTCTTT.

This clonotype has ten or more counts. This rearrangement joins TRBV19 to TRBJ2-5, with 11 nucleotides matching TRBD2. CDR1 is LNHDA, CDR2 SQIVND, per germline (reference sequence). Trimming at V came to 5 bases and at J to 1 base, leaving 6 bases not matched to a gene. This CDR3 is built from 16 residues. This chain's CDR3 is CASSGPGTSGQETQYF. CDR3 DNA sequence: TGTGCCAGTAGTGGCCCCGGGACTAGCGGCCAAGAGACCCAGTACTTC.

This clonotype was recorded many times. The V call is TRBV5-1, the J call TRBJ2-6; tentatively, D is TRBD2 (6 bases). Germline lookup yields CDR1 SGHRS and CDR2 YFSETQ. The CDR3 contains 15 residues. The V end lost 3 bases, the J end lost 4 bases, and 11 bases lay between the germline ends. CDR3 sequence reads: CASSSNAGGANVLTF. CDR3 bases: TGCGCCAGCAGCTCGAACGCGGGAGGGGCCAACGTCCTGACTTTC.

This clonotype was counted at least ten times. The chain combines TRBV5-1 with TRBJ2-5; the D is unclear. V gave up 5 bases and J gave up 1 base, with 12 bases separating them. Looked up from germline, CDR1 is SGHRS and CDR2 is YFSETQ. The CDR3 loop spans 14 amino acids. This CDR3 reads CASSPFGVQETQYF. The DNA for the CDR3 is TGCGCCAGCAGTCCCTTCGGAGTCCAAGAGACCCAGTACTTC.

This clonotype showed up many times. V gene TRBV27 combines with J gene TRBJ2-2; no reliable D call. The CDR3 is made up of 12 amino acids. Trimming took off 3 bases at V and 4 bases at J, with 3 bases between the two ends. The V gene's germline CDR1 is MNHEY and CDR2 SMNVEV (reference sequence). The CDR3 loop reads CASSLATGELFF. The CDR3 DNA is TGTGCCAGCAGTTTGGCCACCGGGGAGCTGTTTTTT.

This clonotype was observed at least ten times. The gene calls are TRBV14 and TRBJ2-5; no firm D call. Germline CDR1 reads SGHDN; CDR2 reads FVKESK. V dropped 1 base and J dropped 0 bases, with 9 bases sitting between them. The CDR3 is made up of 15 amino acids. The CDR3 DNA follows: TGTGCCAGCAGCCAAGGGCCACGGAACCAAGAGACCCAGTACTTC. Its translation: CASSQGPRNQETQYF. Full variable domain (rest looked up from reference TRBV14 and TRBJ2-5): EAGVTQFPSHSVIEKGQTVTLRCDPISGHDNLYWYRRVMGKEIKFLLHFVKESKQDESGMPNNRFLAERTGGTYSTLKVQPAELEDSGVYFCASSQGPRNQETQYFGPGTRLLVL.

As concerns this clonotype: At one of its ends the junction is not consistent with the germline gene, which may arise from a read error. The chain carries TRBV11-2 and TRBJ2-2; D possibly matches TRBD1 or TRBD2 (5 bases each). The CDR3 has 12 residues. Germline assignment: CDR1 SGHAT and CDR2 FQNNGV. CDR3 amino acids: CASIFGAGELYF. The CDR3, as DNA: TGTGCCAGCATCTTTGGGGCTGGGGAGCTGTATTTT.

This clonotype was detected many times. V and J are TRBV6-1 and TRBJ1-3; 10 positions match TRBD1. Per the germline V gene, CDR1 is MNHNS and CDR2 is SASEGT. The CDR3 has 17 amino acids. V trimming: 3 bases; J trimming: 1 base; junction bases outside the gene matches: 6. This CDR3 is CASSDPGQGTSGNTIYF. CDR3 bases: TGTGCCAGCAGTGATCCGGGACAGGGGACTTCTGGAAACACCATATATTTT.

The CDR3 sequence is CSANVGTGTSGYTF. CDR3 nucleotides: TGCAGTGCCAATGTGGGGACAGGGACCTCTGGCTACACCTTC. The chain recombines TRBV20-1 with TRBJ1-2; 9 bases map to TRBD1. Germline V lookup: CDR1 DFQATT, CDR2 SNEGSKA (reference sequence). This CDR3 has 14 amino acids. The V segment lost 6 bases and the J segment 7 bases; nucleotides outside the gene matches: 12.

This clonotype was detected ten times or more. Written as DNA, the CDR3 is TGTGCCAGCAACCATCCAGACTCTGGAAACACCATATATTTT. It specifies CASNHPDSGNTIYF. V is TRBV12-3 or TRBV12-4 and J is TRBJ1-3; the D is unclear. This CDR3 is built from 14 residues. V was shortened by 7 bases and J by 0 bases, with 10 bases between the two germline ends.

This clonotype occurred many times. The rearrangement links TRBV5-1 to TRBJ2-7, with 7 bases matching TRBD1. The CDR3 is 14 residues long. V lost 1 base, J lost 5 bases, and 6 bases stayed unmatched. Per germline, CDR1 SGHRS and CDR2 YFSETQ. The CDR3 reads CASSLRQGANEQYF. DNA for the CDR3: TGCGCCAGCAGCTTGAGACAGGGTGCGAACGAGCAGTACTTC. The full variable domain, its missing parts supplied by reference TRBV5-1 and TRBJ2-7, is KAGVTQTPRYLIKTRGQQVTLSCSPISGHRSVSWYQQTPGQGLQFLFEYFSETQRNKGNFPGRFSGRQFSNSRSEMNVSTLELGDSALYLCASSLRQGANEQYFGPGTRLTVT.

This clonotype was seen ten or more times. The chain joins TRBV4-2 to TRBJ1-5; D not resolved. Germline V lookup: CDR1 LGHNA, CDR2 YNFKEQ. The CDR3 is 13 amino acids. The ends were cut back, 0 bases at V and 9 bases at J, with 9 bases in the middle. CDR3 region: CASSQDIEGPQHF. For the CDR3, the DNA is TGTGCCAGCAGCCAAGATATAGAGGGGCCCCAGCATTTT.

This clonotype was counted ten times or more. A read error may produce the germline difference seen at one junction end. The chain has TRBV6-5 and TRBJ1-5; weak D call: TRBD1 (6 bases). Germline lookup yields CDR1 MNHEY and CDR2 SVGAGI. The length of the CDR3 is 15 residues. The CDR3 protein is CASSDSKGGGQPQHF. The CDR3 DNA reads as TGTGCCAGCAGTGACTCGAAAGGGGGGGGTCAGCCCCAGCATTTT.

The chain employs TRBV18 and TRBJ1-3; maybe TRBD1 (6 bases). Trimming took off 5 bases at V and 0 bases at J, with 14 bases between the two ends. Germline V CDR1 and CDR2: KGHSH, LQKENI. CDR3 length: 16 amino acids. In nucleotides, the CDR3 is TGTGCCAGCTCAACCGGGGACACCCACTCTGGAAACACCATATATTTT. This translates into CASSTGDTHSGNTIYF.